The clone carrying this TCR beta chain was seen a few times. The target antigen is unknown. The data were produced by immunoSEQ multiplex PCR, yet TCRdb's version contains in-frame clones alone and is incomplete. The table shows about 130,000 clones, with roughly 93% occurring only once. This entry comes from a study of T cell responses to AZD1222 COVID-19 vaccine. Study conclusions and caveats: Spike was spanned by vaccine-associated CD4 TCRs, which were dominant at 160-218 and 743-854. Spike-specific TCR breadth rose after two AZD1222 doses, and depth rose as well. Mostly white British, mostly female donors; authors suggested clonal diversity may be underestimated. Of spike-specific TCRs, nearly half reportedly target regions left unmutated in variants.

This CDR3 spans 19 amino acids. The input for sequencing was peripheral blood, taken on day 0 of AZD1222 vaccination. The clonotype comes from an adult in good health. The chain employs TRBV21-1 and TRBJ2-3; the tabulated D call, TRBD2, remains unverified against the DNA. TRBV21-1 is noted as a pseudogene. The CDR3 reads CASSKGYRRAGSSADTQYF. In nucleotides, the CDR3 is TGTGCCAGCAGCAAAGGTTATAGGAGGGCCGGCTCCTCCGCAGATACGCAGTATTTT.